This is a list of T cell receptor beta chains from one sample in a study of post-analysis software for immune sequencing data. TCRdb ran MiXCR on the PCR reads and lists one entry per CDR3 protein. The sample lists hundreds of thousands of distinct CDR3 sequences, about 57% occurring once. Sample: blood. The source is a girl between 10 and 17 years old with multiple sclerosis. Both conserved end residues are trimmed from each CDR3. Rows give clone size only sometimes, using once, few, many, or a class for an expanded clone.

NA	TRBV5-1	TRBJ2-5	13	ASSLWGQTQETQY
NA	TRBV6-5	TRBJ1-2	12	ASSYSGQYYGYT
NA	TRBV5-1	TRBJ2-1	15	ASSLGEWTGGQDGQF
NA	TRBV20-1	NA	12	SAYSQGATYEQY
NA	TRBV20-1	TRBJ2-1	12	SARRGGAPNEQF
NA	TRBV29-1	TRBJ1-2	11	SVFWTANYGYT
NA	TRBV20-1	TRBJ2-1	13	SARGGAGSYNEQF
few	TRBV20-1	TRBJ2-7	14	SARRRQGAISYEQY
NA	TRBV9	TRBJ2-5	13	ASSVDEGRQETQY
NA	TRBV7-9	TRBJ1-2	13	ASSPRQGLGYGYT
NA	TRBV20-1	TRBJ2-5	14	SARDRRVQGIEEQY
NA	TRBV7-3	TRBJ2-3	14	ASSQPGLASGDTQY
few	TRBV28	TRBJ1-1	12	ASSFQGKNTEAF
NA	TRBV3-1	TRBJ2-1	12	ASSQKGGYNEQF
NA	TRBV7-2	NA	7	LSSYEQY
few	TRBV29-1	TRBJ2-5	13	SVRSGTGPVETQY
NA	TRBV20-1	TRBJ2-4	12	SARDGAAGNIQY
NA	TRBV5-1	TRBJ2-3	13	ASSLSGGATDTQY
few	TRBV15	TRBJ2-1	11	ATSRQLLNEQF
NA	TRBV10-3	TRBJ2-5	14	AINRDPAGGGETQY
NA	TRBV7-9	TRBJ2-5	11	ASSHPGLETQY
NA	TRBV11-2	TRBJ1-1	12	ASSSSSGGSEAF
NA	TRBV12-5	TRBJ1-5	13	ASGFGREGYQPQH
NA	TRBV20-1	TRBJ2-4	11	SARGEAKNIQY
NA	TRBV6-5	TRBJ1-2	13	ASSYVTGGNYGYT
NA	TRBV6-6	TRBJ2-3	13	ASSYSNGLHNTQY
NA	TRBV25-1	TRBJ2-5	14	ANSGSRDRAHQSQY
few	TRBV10-3	TRBJ2-7	12	AISESGRGGEQY
many	TRBV7-6	TRBJ2-7	13	ASSPIAGGSYEQY
NA	TRBV5-1	TRBJ2-7	13	ASSLVRDGKRDQY
NA	TRBV29-1	TRBJ2-1	10	SVESPGRGQF
few	TRBV27	TRBJ1-2	10	ASSPTGKGYT
few	TRBV2	TRBJ2-1	10	ASRDTLFGEF
NA	TRBV7-9	TRBJ1-2	10	AVQTANYGYT
NA	TRBV6-5	TRBJ2-1	12	ASSYSLRFNEQF
NA	TRBV12-3/TRBV12-4	TRBJ1-4	13	ASSPLTGWEEKLF